Below, 8 T cell receptor beta chains from the same sample are listed, as sequenced in a study of cytomegalovirus exposure and HLA in healthy donors. This PCR relied on a set of 60 Vbeta primers and 13 Jbeta primers. Profiling relied on immunoSEQ multiplex PCR, and the TCRdb table lists in-frame clones only, not all of them. The sample shows about 95,000 clones, about four fifths of them seen only once. The sample comprised PBMCs. Source of these receptors: a man aged 25 to 45 in good health and CMV-seropositive.

This chain uses TRBV7-8 with TRBJ1-1; TRBD1 is a possible D gene (6 bases). CDR1 and CDR2 from the germline V gene are SGHVS and FQNEAQ. CDR3 length: 16 residues. Trimming removed 1 base at V and 1 base at J, with 13 bases between. In DNA, the CDR3 is TGTGCCAGCAGCTTAGGGGGGGGCAGGGAGAACACTGAAGCTTTCTTT. This codes for CASSLGGGRENTEAFF.

J is TRBJ2-5 and V is TRBV15, with D unclear. The DNA matches TRBJ2-7 better at its end, which makes the J call doubtful. From germline, CDR1 is LNHNV and CDR2 YYDKDF (reference sequence). This CDR3 has 13 residues. This CDR3 is CATSRGFDYEQYF. As DNA, the CDR3 is TGTGCCACCAGCAGAGGATTCGACTACGAGCAGTACTTC.

The chain links TRBV7-2 to TRBJ2-3; D perhaps matches TRBD2 (6 bases). Trimming left V 3 bases short and J 3 bases short, with 10 bases between. Germline CDR1 SGHTA, CDR2 FQGNSA. This CDR3 contains 14 residues. CDR3 bases: TGTGCCAGCAGCTTTCCCGCGGGAACAGATACGCAGTATTTT. This translates into CASSFPAGTDTQYF.

The V call is TRBV19, the J call TRBJ2-1; 7 bases are shared with TRBD1. Germline V lookup: CDR1 LNHDA, CDR2 SQIVND (reference sequence). V lost 6 bases, J lost 5 bases, and 4 bases stayed unmatched. The CDR3 contains 13 residues. CDR3 nucleotide sequence: TGTGCCAGTAGGTGGGACAGAAACAATGAGCAGTTCTTC. This sequence encodes CASRWDRNNEQFF.

V is TRBV5-1 and J is TRBJ2-7; the D gene is possibly TRBD2 (5 bases). Germline V gene data show CDR1 as SGHRS and CDR2 as YFSETQ. V lost 0 bases to trimming and J lost 2 bases, with 15 bases between them. This CDR3 spans 16 amino acids. CDR3 nucleotide sequence: TGCGCCAGCAGCTTGGGGCTTGACGGACTCACCTACGAGCAGTACTTC. It translates to CASSLGLDGLTYEQYF.

V gene TRBV19 combines with J gene TRBJ2-2, with D maybe TRBD2 (6 bases). V shed 3 bases and J shed 6 bases, with 8 bases lying between them. The CDR3 totals 13 residues. Germline CDR1 reads LNHDA; CDR2 reads SQIVND (reference sequence). CDR3 residues: CASSMEGPGELFF. The CDR3 DNA follows: TGTGCCAGTAGTATGGAGGGCCCCGGGGAGCTGTTTTTT.

In its sample, this clone was seen once. This chain joins TRBV13 and TRBJ2-2, with a possible D match to TRBD2 (6 bases). This CDR3 has 17 amino acids. V lost 7 bases and J 0 bases, leaving 18 bases between the germline ends. The germline V gene encodes CDR1 PRHDT and CDR2 FYEKMQ (reference sequence). The CDR3 protein is CASTPWGESANTGELFF. The DNA of the CDR3 is TGTGCCAGCACCCCGTGGGGGGAGTCGGCGAACACCGGGGAGCTGTTTTTT.

The rearrangement uses TRBV6-5 and TRBJ1-4, with D perhaps matching TRBD1 (6 bases). In germline, CDR1 is MNHEY, CDR2 SVGAGI. The CDR3 totals 13 residues. Trimming left V 2 bases short and J 8 bases short, with 9 bases between. The CDR3 loop is CASSYAQGEKLFF. In DNA form, the CDR3 reads TGTGCCAGCAGTTACGCGCAGGGGGAAAAACTGTTTTTT.